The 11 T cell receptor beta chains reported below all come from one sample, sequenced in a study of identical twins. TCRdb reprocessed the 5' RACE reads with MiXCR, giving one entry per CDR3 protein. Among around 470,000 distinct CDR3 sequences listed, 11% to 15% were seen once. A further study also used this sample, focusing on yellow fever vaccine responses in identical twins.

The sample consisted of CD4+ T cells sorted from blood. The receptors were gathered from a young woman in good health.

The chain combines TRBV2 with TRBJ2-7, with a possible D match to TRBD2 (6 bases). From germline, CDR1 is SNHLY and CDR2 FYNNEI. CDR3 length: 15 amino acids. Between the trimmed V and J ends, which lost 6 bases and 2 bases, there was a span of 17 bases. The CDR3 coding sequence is TGTGCCAGCAGAGGACTTAGCGGTGGGACCTACGAGCAGTACTTC. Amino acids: CASRGLSGGTYEQYF.

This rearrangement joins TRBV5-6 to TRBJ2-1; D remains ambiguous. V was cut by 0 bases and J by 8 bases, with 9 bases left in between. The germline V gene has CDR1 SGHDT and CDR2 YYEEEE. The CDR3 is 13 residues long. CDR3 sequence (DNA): TGTGCCAGCAGCTTGGCCGGGCCGGATGAGCAGTTCTTC. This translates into CASSLAGPDEQFF.

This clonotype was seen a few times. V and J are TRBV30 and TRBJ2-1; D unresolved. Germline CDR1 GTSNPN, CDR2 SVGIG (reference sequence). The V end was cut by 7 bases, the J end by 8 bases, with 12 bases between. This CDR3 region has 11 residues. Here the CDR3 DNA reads TGTGCCTCACAAGGCTTAGATGAGCAGTTCTTC. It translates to CASQGLDEQFF. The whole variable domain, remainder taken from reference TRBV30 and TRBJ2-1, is SQTIHQWPATLVQPVGSPLSLECTVEGTSNPNLYWYRQAAGRGLQLLFYSVGIGQISSEVPQNLSASRPQDRQFILSSKKLLLSDSGFYLCASQGLDEQFFGPGTRLTVL.

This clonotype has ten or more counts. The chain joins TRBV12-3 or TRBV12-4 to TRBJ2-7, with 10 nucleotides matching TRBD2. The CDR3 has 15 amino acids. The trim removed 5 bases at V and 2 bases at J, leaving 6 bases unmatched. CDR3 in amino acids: CASSLTSGVPYEQYF. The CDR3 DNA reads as TGTGCCAGCAGTCTCACTAGCGGGGTACCCTACGAGCAGTACTTC.

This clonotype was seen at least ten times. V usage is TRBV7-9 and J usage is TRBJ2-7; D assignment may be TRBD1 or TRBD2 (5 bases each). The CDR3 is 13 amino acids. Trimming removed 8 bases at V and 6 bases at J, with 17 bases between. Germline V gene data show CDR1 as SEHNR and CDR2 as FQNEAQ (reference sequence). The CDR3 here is CASSRGARFEQYF. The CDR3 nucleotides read TGTGCCAGCTCTAGAGGGGCCCGTTTCGAGCAGTACTTC.

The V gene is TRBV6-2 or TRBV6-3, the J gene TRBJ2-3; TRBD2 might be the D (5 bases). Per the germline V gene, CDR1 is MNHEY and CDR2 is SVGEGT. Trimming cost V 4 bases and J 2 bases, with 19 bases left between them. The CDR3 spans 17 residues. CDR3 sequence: CASSLPKGSETTDTQYF. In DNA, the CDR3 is TGTGCCAGCAGTTTGCCGAAGGGTAGCGAGACCACAGATACGCAGTATTTT.

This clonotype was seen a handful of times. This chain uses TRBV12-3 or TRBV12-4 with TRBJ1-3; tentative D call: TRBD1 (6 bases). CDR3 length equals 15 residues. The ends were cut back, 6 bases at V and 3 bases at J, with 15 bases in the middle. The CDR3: CASSPRTGRGNTIYF. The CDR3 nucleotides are TGTGCCAGCAGCCCTCGTACAGGGCGTGGAAACACCATATATTTT.

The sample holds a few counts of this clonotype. The CDR3: CSAQRGFTDTQYF. The CDR3 region has the DNA TGCAGCGCCCAGCGGGGGTTCACAGATACGCAGTATTTT. The chain joins TRBV29-1 to TRBJ2-3, with 8 bases matching TRBD2. The V and J ends lost 7 bases and 2 bases, in that order; junction bases with no gene match: 5. The CDR3 consists of 13 residues. Germline loops: CDR1 SQVTM, CDR2 ANQGSEA.

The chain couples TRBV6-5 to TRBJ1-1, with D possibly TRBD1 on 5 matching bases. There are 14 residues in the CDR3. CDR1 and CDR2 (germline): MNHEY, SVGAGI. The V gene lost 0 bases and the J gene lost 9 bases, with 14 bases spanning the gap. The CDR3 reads CASSYSTVEGQAFF. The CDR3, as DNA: TGTGCCAGCAGTTACTCGACGGTTGAGGGGCAAGCTTTCTTT.

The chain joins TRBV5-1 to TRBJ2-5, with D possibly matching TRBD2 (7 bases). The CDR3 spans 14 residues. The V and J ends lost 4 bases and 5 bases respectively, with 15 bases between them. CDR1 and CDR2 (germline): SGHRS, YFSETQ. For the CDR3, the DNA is TGCGCCAGCAGCCTCGCGGGGGCCCTGGAGACCCAGTACTTC. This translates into CASSLAGALETQYF.

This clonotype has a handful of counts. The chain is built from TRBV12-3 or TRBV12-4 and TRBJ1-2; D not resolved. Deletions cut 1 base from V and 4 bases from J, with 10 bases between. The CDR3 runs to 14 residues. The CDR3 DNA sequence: TGTGCCAGCAGTTTAGGGCCTTCCTCCTATGGCTACACCTTC. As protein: CASSLGPSSYGYTF.